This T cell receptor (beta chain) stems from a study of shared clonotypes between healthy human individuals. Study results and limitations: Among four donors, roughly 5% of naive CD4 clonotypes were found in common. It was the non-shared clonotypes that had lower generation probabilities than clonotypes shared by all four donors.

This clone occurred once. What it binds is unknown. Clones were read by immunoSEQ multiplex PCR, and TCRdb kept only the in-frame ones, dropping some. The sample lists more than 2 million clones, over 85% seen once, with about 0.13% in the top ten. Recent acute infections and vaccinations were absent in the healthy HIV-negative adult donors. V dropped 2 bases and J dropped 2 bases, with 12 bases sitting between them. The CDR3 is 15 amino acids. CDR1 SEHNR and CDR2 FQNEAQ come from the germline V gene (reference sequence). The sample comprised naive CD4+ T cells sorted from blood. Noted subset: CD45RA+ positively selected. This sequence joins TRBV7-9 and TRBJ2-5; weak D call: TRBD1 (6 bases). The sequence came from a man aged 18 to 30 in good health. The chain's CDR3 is CASSLSGTLQETQYF. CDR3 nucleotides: TGTGCCAGCAGCTTATCCGGGACACTACAAGAGACCCAGTACTTC. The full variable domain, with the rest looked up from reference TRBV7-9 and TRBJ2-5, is DTGVSQNPRHKITKRGQNVTFRCDPISEHNRLYWYRQTLGQGPEFLTYFQNEAQLEKSRLLSDRFSAERPKGSFSTLEIQRTEQGDSAMYLCASSLSGTLQETQYFGPGTRLLVL.